One and the same sample provided the 19 T cell receptor beta chains below, sequenced in a study of regulatory T cells in long-lasting Graves disease (dated by TCRdb to the early 2020s). The sample's time point label, decoded: persistent/refractory GD, antithyroid drugs over 5 years with positive TRAb. For both TCR sequencing and RNA sequencing, RNA was extracted from PBMCs using TRIzol. Library preparation employed multiplex PCR. Sequenced on an Illumina HiSeq 4000. To build TCR beta libraries, CDR3 regions were amplified by Arm-PCR using iRepertoire HTBI primers. TCRdb reprocessed the public reads (quality trimming at Q25 with fastp, clone calling with MiXCR) and kept in-frame beta chains. Entries that share a CDR3 protein sequence are merged under the most common genes and DNA. This sample lists 250,000 to 300,000 distinct CDR3 sequences; 22% were detected once. The ten top clones hold 56% of the sample.

The sample here was peripheral blood mononuclear cells (PBMCs), taken when the disease was refractory, from a patient treated with antithyroid drugs. These receptors all come from a female donor with Graves disease.

The gene calls are TRBV4-1 and TRBJ2-7, with 7 bases aligning to TRBD2. V shed 0 bases, J shed 7 bases, and the junction held 3 bases outside the gene matches. This CDR3 contains 13 residues. Germline CDR1 reads MGHRA; CDR2 reads YSYEKL. CDR3 region: CASSQEWGGEQYF. CDR3 in DNA: TGCGCCAGCAGCCAAGAGTGGGGGGGGGAGCAGTACTTC.

This clonotype was recorded many times. The chain recombines TRBV19 with TRBJ1-5; 7 bases are a match to TRBD1. Germline V gene sequence: CDR1 LNHDA, CDR2 SQIVND (reference sequence). The CDR3 extends over 15 amino acids. V was clipped by 4 bases and J by 0 bases; unmatched bases: 3. The CDR3 loop reads CASSTTGNSNQPQHF. CDR3 sequence (DNA): TGTGCCAGTAGTACGACAGGGAATAGCAATCAGCCCCAGCATTTT.

This clonotype was found many times. V and J are TRBV28 and TRBJ2-5; D is possibly TRBD2 (5 bases). With 7 bases removed from V and 1 base from J, the gap between germline ends came to 13 bases. The length of the CDR3 is 14 residues. Germline V CDR1 and CDR2: MDHEN, SYDVKM. CDR3 loop: CASKRRIRQETQYF. The DNA for the CDR3 is TGTGCCAGCAAGCGGCGCATCCGCCAAGAGACCCAGTACTTC.

The V and J genes are TRBV7-2 and TRBJ1-6; D is uncertain. The CDR3 extends over 14 amino acids. Germline values: CDR1 SGHTA, CDR2 FQGNSA. V was shortened by 0 bases and J by 6 bases, with 6 bases between the two germline ends. The CDR3: CASSLAGSNSPLHF. The DNA for the CDR3 is TGTGCCAGCAGCTTAGCGGGGTCTAATTCACCCCTCCACTTT.

This clonotype was observed at least ten times. Here the CDR3 reads CAWSPYQETQYF. In DNA form, the CDR3 reads TGTGCCTGGAGTCCGTACCAAGAGACCCAGTACTTC. V gene TRBV30 combines with J gene TRBJ2-5; D not resolved. Trimming removed 2 bases from V and 0 bases from J, with 4 bases in between. This CDR3 spans 12 amino acids. Germline CDR1 is GTSNPN and CDR2 is SVGIG (reference sequence). Complete variable domain (other parts from reference TRBV30 and TRBJ2-5): SQTIHQWPATLVQPVGSPLSLECTVEGTSNPNLYWYRQAAGRGLQLLFYSVGIGQISSEVPQNLSASRPQDRQFILSSKKLLLSDSGFYLCAWSPYQETQYFGPGTRLLVL.

This clonotype was seen repeatedly, ten times or more. The chain is built from TRBV28 and TRBJ2-4, with 7 bases lining up with TRBD1. V shed 5 bases, J shed 6 bases, and the junction held 13 bases outside the gene matches. From germline, CDR1 is MDHEN and CDR2 SYDVKM. This CDR3 has 16 residues. The CDR3 here is CASSHSGTATVNIQYF. CDR3 bases: TGTGCCAGCAGTCACTCGGGGACAGCGACAGTAAACATTCAGTACTTC.

This clonotype was counted ten times or more. The V and J genes are TRBV11-2 and TRBJ2-7, with D perhaps given as TRBD1 or TRBD2 (6 bases each). This CDR3 is 16 amino acids long. CDR1 SGHAT and CDR2 FQNNGV come from the germline V gene. Trimming shortened V by 5 bases and J by 0 bases, and 17 bases separated the two germline ends. The CDR3 is CASSPRGAIPSYEQYF. The CDR3 coding sequence is TGTGCCAGCAGCCCGAGGGGGGCAATCCCCTCCTACGAGCAGTACTTC.

This clonotype was seen ten or more times. The genes are TRBV20-1 and TRBJ2-7; a weak D match, TRBD2 (5 bases). V lost 2 bases, J lost 6 bases, and 8 bases lay in between. The germline gives CDR1 DFQATT, CDR2 SNEGSKA (reference sequence). CDR3 length equals 11 residues. The CDR3 sequence is CSARYGGEQYF. In DNA form, the CDR3 reads TGCAGTGCTAGATACGGAGGCGAGCAGTACTTC.

This clonotype has at least ten counts. The chain carries TRBV11-1 and TRBJ2-1; D gene ambiguous. This CDR3 has 12 residues. V was trimmed by 4 bases and J by 7 bases, leaving 8 bases between them. CDR1 SGHAT and CDR2 FQDESV come from the germline V gene (reference sequence). CDR3 residues: CASSYQVNEQFF. Here the CDR3 DNA reads TGTGCCAGCAGCTATCAGGTTAATGAGCAGTTCTTC.

This clonotype was counted a few times. The chain uses TRBV11-2 and TRBJ2-3; 8 nucleotides agree with TRBD2. The CDR3 is 14 amino acids. The V gene's germline CDR1 is SGHAT and CDR2 FQNNGV. Unmatched junction bases numbered 4, after V lost 5 bases and J lost 3 bases. CDR3 region: CASSRAGETDTQYF. The CDR3 region has the DNA TGTGCCAGCAGCCGAGCGGGAGAAACAGATACGCAGTATTTT. Full variable domain (outside the CDR3, taken from reference TRBV11-2 and TRBJ2-3): EAGVAQSPRYKIIEKRQSVAFWCNPISGHATLYWYQQILGQGPKLLIQFQNNGVVDDSQLPKDRFSAERLKGVDSTLKIQPAKLEDSAVYLCASSRAGETDTQYFGPGTRLTVL.

This chain connects TRBV4-1 to TRBJ2-5; TRBD1 matches at 12 bases. Germline values: CDR1 MGHRA, CDR2 YSYEKL. V shed 3 bases, J shed 4 bases, and the junction held 9 bases outside the gene matches. The CDR3 loop spans 17 amino acids. The CDR3 reads CASSQEPGQGALETQYF. The CDR3 bases are TGCGCCAGCAGCCAGGAACCGGGACAGGGGGCTCTAGAGACCCAGTACTTC.

This clonotype was detected only a few times. V and J are TRBV7-9 and TRBJ1-1; D remains unclear. Trimming cost V 1 base and J 7 bases, with 10 bases left between them. The germline V gene has CDR1 SEHNR and CDR2 FQNEAQ (reference sequence). The CDR3 runs to 13 residues. In nucleotides, the CDR3 is TGTGCCAGCAGCTTAGATCTGGTTAATGAAGCTTTCTTT. Its protein product is CASSLDLVNEAFF. The full variable domain, its missing parts supplied by reference TRBV7-9 and TRBJ1-1, is DTGVSQNPRHKITKRGQNVTFRCDPISEHNRLYWYRQTLGQGPEFLTYFQNEAQLEKSRLLSDRFSAERPKGSFSTLEIQRTEQGDSAMYLCASSLDLVNEAFFGQGTRLTVV.

This clonotype was counted between two and nine times. The chain has TRBV6-2 or TRBV6-3 and TRBJ2-2; D uncertain. Trimming removed 4 bases from V and 10 bases from J, with 10 bases in between. From germline, CDR1 is MNHEY and CDR2 SVGEGT. The CDR3 is 12 residues long. CDR3 DNA sequence: TGTGCCAGCAGTTCCGGCCCTTTGGAGCTGTTTTTT. As protein: CASSSGPLELFF.

This clonotype turned up a few times. V is TRBV6-5 and J is TRBJ1-1; TRBD1 matches 8 bases. Trimming removed 2 bases from V and 6 bases from J; junction bases left unmatched: 2. Germline V CDR1 and CDR2: MNHEY, SVGAGI. The length of the CDR3 is 13 residues. The CDR3 bases are TGTGCCAGCAGTTACCGGGACAGGTCTGAAGCTTTCTTT. It yields the protein CASSYRDRSEAFF.

The chain has TRBV18 and TRBJ2-7, with D hard to call. The V gene lost 3 bases and the J gene lost 0 bases, with 9 bases spanning the gap. In germline, CDR1 is KGHSH, CDR2 LQKENI. The CDR3 consists of 14 residues. The CDR3 region is CASSPQDGSYEQYF. The CDR3 coding sequence is TGTGCCAGCTCACCTCAGGACGGCTCCTACGAGCAGTACTTC.

This clonotype was seen many times. The rearrangement links TRBV28 to TRBJ1-1; D possibly corresponds to TRBD1 (5 bases). The CDR3 sequence is 15 residues long. V lost 4 bases, J lost 1 base, and 13 bases lay in between. In germline, CDR1 is MDHEN, CDR2 SYDVKM. The CDR3 region is CASSSNSGSNTEAFF. The CDR3 nucleotides are TGTGCCAGCAGTTCAAACTCAGGGTCGAACACTGAAGCTTTCTTT.

The chain couples TRBV19 to TRBJ2-1; D is possibly TRBD1 (6 bases). The germline V and J ends were trimmed by 6 bases and 7 bases, with 16 bases remaining between them. The CDR3 runs to 14 residues. Per germline, CDR1 LNHDA and CDR2 SQIVND (reference sequence). CDR3 loop: CASRLQGKGNEQFF. DNA of the CDR3: TGTGCCAGTAGGCTACAGGGTAAGGGGAATGAGCAGTTCTTC.

As regards this clonotype: A much larger clone differs from this one at a single base, so this may be a read error. The V and J genes are TRBV28 and TRBJ1-1; 7 bases map to TRBD1. Germline V gene lookup returns CDR1 MDHEN and CDR2 SYDVKM. This CDR3 is built from 16 residues. The CDR3 loop is CASSPTGTPMNTEASF. In nucleotides, the CDR3 is TGTGCCAGCAGTCCGACAGGGACCCCGATGAACACTGAAGCTTCCTTT. Supplemented by reference TRBV28 and TRBJ1-1, the full variable domain reads DVKVTQSSRYLVKRTGEKVFLECVQDMDHENMFWYRQDPGLGLRLIYFSYDVKMKEKGDIPEGYSVSREKKERFSLILESASTNQTSMYLCASSPTGTPMNTEASFGQGTRLTVV.

This clonotype was seen more than once but under ten times. This sequence joins TRBV30 and TRBJ2-7; D may be TRBD2 (6 bases). The CDR3 totals 14 residues. Between the trimmed V and J ends, which lost 1 base and 4 bases, there was a span of 14 bases. Germline values: CDR1 GTSNPN, CDR2 SVGIG (reference sequence). In DNA, the CDR3 is TGTGCCTGGAGTGCGGGACTCAACGGATACGAGCAGTACTTC. Translated, it gives CAWSAGLNGYEQYF. Using reference TRBV30 and TRBJ2-7 for the parts outside the CDR3, the full variable domain is SQTIHQWPATLVQPVGSPLSLECTVEGTSNPNLYWYRQAAGRGLQLLFYSVGIGQISSEVPQNLSASRPQDRQFILSSKKLLLSDSGFYLCAWSAGLNGYEQYFGPGTRLTVT.